This T cell receptor (beta chain) was retrieved from a study of blood T cell repertoires in COVID-19. This clone was counted only a few times. V was shortened by 6 bases and J by 0 bases, with 9 bases between the two germline ends. The CDR3 length is 14 residues. The V gene's germline CDR1 is MNHNY and CDR2 SVGAGI (reference sequence). Clones were sequenced by immunoSEQ multiplex PCR, and TCRdb holds only the in-frame ones, with some missing. The sample holds about 75,000 clones; about 74% are singletons and the top ten take just over 2.5%. The specimen sequenced was peripheral blood. V usage is TRBV6-6 and J usage is TRBJ2-1; no reliable D call. This clonotype originated in a human donor with acute or convalescent COVID-19. The donor label of this sample is uncertain. This CDR3 reads CASSPLSSYNEQFF. The DNA for the CDR3 is TGTGCCAGCAGCCCTCTTAGCTCCTACAATGAGCAGTTCTTC.